The entry below gives a single T cell receptor beta chain sequence along with its context. Its target is not known. Profiled with immunoSEQ multiplex PCR; TCRdb holds only in-frame clones, not every one. The table has some 25,000 clones, approximately 90% seen once. The data stem from a study of T cells in localized non-small cell lung cancer. Study-level findings and limits: Blood T cell density predicted longer survival; adjacent-lung clonality, shorter. Detection in adjacent lung was observed for a median around 55 of the top 100 tumor clones. Highest T cell clonality was seen in uninvolved adjacent lung, surpassing that measured in tumor. Heterogeneity remains possible, as sequencing covered one tumor region only.

This CDR3 is 13 amino acids long. The germline CDR1 and CDR2 sequences are MNHNS and SASEGT. Germline trimming cut 7 bases from V and 1 base from J; bases unmatched to any gene: 3. The sequence derives from a woman aged 35-70 years with stage I lung adenocarcinoma. This material consisted of peripheral blood, taken before any cancer treatment. The chain joins TRBV6-1 to TRBJ1-1, with TRBD1 matching over 7 bases. The CDR3 nucleotides read TGTGCCAGCATCGGACAGGCGAACACTGAAGCTTTCTTT. Translation: CASIGQANTEAFF.